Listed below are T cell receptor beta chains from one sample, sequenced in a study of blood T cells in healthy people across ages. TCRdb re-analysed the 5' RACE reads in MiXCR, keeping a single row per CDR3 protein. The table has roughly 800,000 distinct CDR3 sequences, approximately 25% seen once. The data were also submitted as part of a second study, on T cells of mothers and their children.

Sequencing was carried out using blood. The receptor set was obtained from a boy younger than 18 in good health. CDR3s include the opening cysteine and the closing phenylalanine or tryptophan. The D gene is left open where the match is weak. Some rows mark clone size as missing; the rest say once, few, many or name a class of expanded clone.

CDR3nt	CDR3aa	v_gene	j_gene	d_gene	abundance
TGTGCCAGCTCACCGAGTAATCGGGGACTAGCGGGTTTC	CASSPSNRGLAGF	TRBV18	TRBJ2-7	TRBD2	many
TGTGCCATTGGCCGGGGGGCGGTAAATGAGCAGTTCTTC	CAIGRGAVNEQFF	TRBV10-3	TRBJ2-1	NA	few
TGTGCCAGCAGACCAAGCGGTGACGATACGCAGTATTTT	CASRPSGDDTQYF	TRBV11-2	TRBJ2-3	NA	few
TGCGCCAGCAGCCAAGCGGAGGGCTACAATGAGCAGTTCTTC	CASSQAEGYNEQFF	TRBV4-3	TRBJ2-1	NA	NA
TGCAGCGTTGGCTCCCTGGGACTAGCGCCTCCCTACGAGCAGTACTTC	CSVGSLGLAPPYEQYF	TRBV29-1	TRBJ2-7	TRBD2	NA
TGTGCCAGCAGTATCGGGGGGGATGAGCAGTTCTTC	CASSIGGDEQFF	TRBV2	TRBJ2-1	TRBD2	few
TGTGCCAGCAGCCGGTCGGCACAAACAGCCCAGCATTTT	CASSRSAQTAQHF	TRBV7-2	TRBJ1-5	NA	NA
TGTGCCAGCAGCCCTACACAGGGGATCTACGAGCAGTACTTC	CASSPTQGIYEQYF	TRBV11-2	TRBJ2-7	TRBD1	few
TGTGCCAGCAGTTTCTACCCTCCGACAGACTCCTACGAGCAGTACTTC	CASSFYPPTDSYEQYF	TRBV27	TRBJ2-7	NA	NA
TGTGCCAGCAGTGACCCGGGACTAGCGGGACTCGATGAGCAGTTCTTC	CASSDPGLAGLDEQFF	TRBV28	TRBJ2-1	TRBD2	NA
TGTGCCAGCAGCTTAACGTTGCCGCCTAGCGGGGCCTACGAGCAGTACTTC	CASSLTLPPSGAYEQYF	TRBV7-3	TRBJ2-7	TRBD2	few
TGTGCCAGCAGTAACCTCCGGGGTTCTAATTCACCCCTCCACTTT	CASSNLRGSNSPLHF	TRBV28	TRBJ1-6	NA	few
TGTGCCAGCAGCTTAGTTGTGACAGATAATCAGCCCCAGCATTTT	CASSLVVTDNQPQHF	TRBV7-2	TRBJ1-5	NA	NA
TGTGCCAGCAGCGTAGATGATAGCAATCAGCCCCAGCATTTT	CASSVDDSNQPQHF	TRBV9	TRBJ1-5	NA	few
TGCGCCAGCAGCCAAGATCCCCCAGGTTCCTACAATGAGCAGTTCTTC	CASSQDPPGSYNEQFF	TRBV4-3	TRBJ2-1	NA	NA
TGTGCCAGCAGCTTAGATGTAGCGGGGGGCAGGCAGCCCCAGCATTTT	CASSLDVAGGRQPQHF	TRBV7-6	TRBJ1-5	NA	few
TGTGCCAGCAGCACCTGGACAGAACAATATACGCAGTATTTT	CASSTWTEQYTQYF	TRBV7-9	TRBJ2-3	NA	NA
TGTGCCAGCAGTTTAAGAGCGGGGACTATTAATGAGCAGTTCTTC	CASSLRAGTINEQFF	TRBV28	TRBJ2-1	TRBD2	few
TGTGCCAGCAGTCCCCCAGGTGACAGGCTGTTTACCTACGAGCAGTACTTC	CASSPPGDRLFTYEQYF	TRBV2	TRBJ2-7	NA	NA
TGTGCCACCAGTTCCGGTAACAATGAGCAGTTCTTC	CATSSGNNEQFF	TRBV24-1	TRBJ2-1	NA	few
TGTGCCAGCAGCCCCGTGGCCGGGTCGGGCACTGAAGCTTTCTTT	CASSPVAGSGTEAFF	TRBV7-2	TRBJ1-1	NA	few
TGTGCCATCAGTGGACAGAGTGAAGCTTTCTTT	CAISGQSEAFF	TRBV10-3	TRBJ1-1	NA	once
TGTGCCAGCAGTTTTCCACGAGGACAGGGCTCCTACAATGAGCAGTTCTTC	CASSFPRGQGSYNEQFF	TRBV28	TRBJ2-1	TRBD1	once
TGTGCCAGCAGCTTAATCGGGACAGGCAAAAACAATGAGCAGTTCTTC	CASSLIGTGKNNEQFF	TRBV7-6	TRBJ2-1	TRBD1	NA
TGTGCCAGCAGCTTAGCGGGACAGGCCTCCGCCTATGGCTACACCTTC	CASSLAGQASAYGYTF	TRBV7-2	TRBJ1-2	TRBD1	NA
TGTGCCAGCAGTGAAGTTCGGGGTTCTGAGCAGTTCTTC	CASSEVRGSEQFF	TRBV6-1	TRBJ2-1	NA	few
TGCAGTGCTAGCGGGACCGCGAACACCGGGGAGCTGTTTTTT	CSASGTANTGELFF	TRBV20-1	TRBJ2-2	NA	NA
TGCGCCAGCAGCCAAGGACCAGGGGGCGCGGGGAACACTGAAGCTTTCTTT	CASSQGPGGAGNTEAFF	TRBV4-3	TRBJ1-1	TRBD1	NA
TGTGCCTGGAGTGCCTCTAGCGGAGGTACAGATACGCAGTATTTT	CAWSASSGGTDTQYF	TRBV30	TRBJ2-3	TRBD2	few
TGTGCCAGCAGTTTACTCCCCGGGACAGAGTTCACAGATACGCAGTATTTT	CASSLLPGTEFTDTQYF	TRBV27	TRBJ2-3	TRBD1	NA
TGTGCCAGCAGCTTGTCGGCCATTATAGCCAAAAACATTCAGTACTTC	CASSLSAIIAKNIQYF	TRBV5-5	TRBJ2-4	NA	NA
TGCGCCAGCAGCCAAGATGGAGGGGTTTCGAAGTACGAGCAGTACTTC	CASSQDGGVSKYEQYF	TRBV4-3	TRBJ2-7	NA	NA
TGTGCCAGCAGTTTAATACAGGGGGAAGTCTACGAGCAGTACTTC	CASSLIQGEVYEQYF	TRBV12-3/TRBV12-4	TRBJ2-7	TRBD1	NA
TGTGCCAGCACTCCCCCGGCTGGGGAGGGCCTCTACAATGAGCAGTTCTTC	CASTPPAGEGLYNEQFF	TRBV6-2/TRBV6-3	TRBJ2-1	TRBD2	NA
TGTGCCAGCAGCTTAGTTCCGGGCGTGAGCTCCTACGAGCAGTACTTC	CASSLVPGVSSYEQYF	TRBV11-1	TRBJ2-7	NA	NA
TGTGCCAGCAGTTCGCCGGGACAGGGGATCCCCGAGCAGTACTTC	CASSSPGQGIPEQYF	TRBV27	TRBJ2-7	TRBD1	few
TGCGCCAGCAGCCCAGAGTACTTTAGCTCCTACAATGAGCAGTTCTTC	CASSPEYFSSYNEQFF	TRBV4-3	TRBJ2-1	NA	NA